Listed here are 27 T cell receptor beta chains from one sample, sequenced in a study of Graves' ophthalmopathy and Graves' hyperthyroidism. For repertoire sequencing, the TCR beta CDR3 regions were amplified from RNA transcripts. Second-round multiplex PCR followed a first-round RT-PCR using HTBI primers. TCRdb independently ran MiXCR on the multiplex PCR reads; one entry per CDR3 protein. The data hold about 170,000 distinct CDR3 sequences, with 37% observed a single time. Sequencing was done on a sample of peripheral blood. The receptors come from a woman aged 40 to 50 with Graves' ophthalmopathy.

This clonotype was observed at least ten times. The rearrangement uses TRBV14 and TRBJ2-5; 7 nucleotides line up with TRBD1. Germline loops: CDR1 SGHDN, CDR2 FVKESK. Trimming cost V 3 bases and J 5 bases; bases outside gene matches: 6. This CDR3 is built from 14 residues. The CDR3 DNA is TGTGCCAGCAGCCAGGCAGGGGGTCGTGAGACCCAGTACTTC. This translates into CASSQAGGRETQYF.

V and J are TRBV28 and TRBJ1-5, with D uncertain. The germline V gene encodes CDR1 MDHEN and CDR2 SYDVKM. This CDR3 has 16 amino acids. V dropped 2 bases and J dropped 4 bases, with 15 bases sitting between them. The CDR3 here is CASSLGRARLNQPQHF. CDR3 bases: TGTGCCAGCAGTTTAGGACGGGCTCGACTTAATCAGCCCCAGCATTTT.

The chain has TRBV20-1 and TRBJ1-1; D not resolved. CDR3 length: 14 amino acids. The ends were cut back, 6 bases at V and 4 bases at J, with 18 bases in the middle. From germline, CDR1 is DFQATT and CDR2 SNEGSKA (reference sequence). The CDR3 spells CSAHCRSSITEAFF. CDR3 bases: TGCAGTGCGCACTGCAGGTCTAGTATCACTGAAGCTTTCTTT.

In this sample, this clonotype turned up many times. J is TRBJ2-7 and V is TRBV20-1; weak D call: TRBD1 (5 bases). V shed 6 bases and J shed 2 bases, with 11 bases lying between them. Germline V lookup: CDR1 DFQATT, CDR2 SNEGSKA (reference sequence). The CDR3 runs to 12 residues. The CDR3 DNA is TGCAGTGCAAGACAGTACCCCTACGAGCAGTACTTC. It specifies CSARQYPYEQYF.

The chain carries TRBV12-3 or TRBV12-4 and TRBJ2-2, with D perhaps being TRBD1 or TRBD2 (5 bases each). The CDR3 contains 15 residues. V dropped 5 bases and J dropped 3 bases, with 13 bases sitting between them. The CDR3 DNA follows: TGTGCCAGCAGTAGCCGGGACGGTGACACCGGGGAGCTGTTTTTT. This gives the protein CASSSRDGDTGELFF.

The chain has TRBV12-3 or TRBV12-4 and TRBJ1-5; D might be TRBD1 (5 bases). The CDR3 length is 15 residues. Trimming stripped 8 bases from V and 1 base from J, with 15 bases between. The chain's CDR3 is CASCQGAASNQPQHF. The CDR3, as DNA: TGTGCCAGCTGCCAAGGGGCAGCGAGCAATCAGCCCCAGCATTTT.

This clonotype was seen repeatedly, ten times or more. This chain uses TRBV11-2 with TRBJ1-2; D is possibly TRBD1 (6 bases). This CDR3 has 14 amino acids. Germline V lookup: CDR1 SGHAT, CDR2 FQNNGV. V was cut by 5 bases and J by 4 bases, with 14 bases left in between. Here the CDR3 reads CASSQGTSPYGYTF. In DNA form, the CDR3 reads TGTGCCAGCAGCCAGGGGACAAGCCCCTATGGCTACACCTTC.

The DNA of the CDR3 is TGTGCCAGCATGGGGGGAGAGACCCAGTACTTC. Protein: CASMGGETQYF. The rearrangement joins TRBV6-1 to TRBJ2-5; D is possibly TRBD2 (6 bases). In germline, CDR1 is MNHNS, CDR2 SASEGT. Trimming took 7 bases from V and 4 from J, leaving 7 bases between them. The CDR3 contains 11 residues.

This clonotype was seen many times. This chain uses TRBV11-2 with TRBJ2-5, with 11 nucleotides matching TRBD2. Germline CDR1 is SGHAT and CDR2 is FQNNGV. The CDR3 contains 15 residues. Germline trimming cut 4 bases from V and 0 bases from J; bases unmatched to any gene: 1. The CDR3 DNA is TGTGCCAGCAGCTGGGGACTAGCGGACCAAGAGACCCAGTACTTC. Protein sequence: CASSWGLADQETQYF.

This sequence joins TRBV27 and TRBJ1-1; D is perhaps TRBD1 (5 bases). The CDR3 totals 13 residues. V was clipped by 8 bases and J by 0 bases, with 10 bases between them. Germline-derived CDR1 and CDR2 are MNHEY and SMNVEV (reference sequence). CDR3 sequence: CASADSLNTEAFF. For the CDR3, the DNA is TGTGCCAGCGCAGACAGTCTGAACACTGAAGCTTTCTTT.

At least ten counts were recorded for this clonotype. This rearrangement joins TRBV12-3 or TRBV12-4 to TRBJ1-1; D remains unclear. V lost 6 bases and J 1 base, leaving 9 bases between the germline ends. The CDR3 consists of 13 residues. The CDR3 sequence: CASSGNSNTEAFF. For the CDR3, the DNA is TGTGCCAGCAGCGGTAATTCGAACACTGAAGCTTTCTTT.

This clonotype was picked up many times. V gene TRBV5-1 combines with J gene TRBJ2-5; D is perhaps TRBD2 (5 bases). The CDR3 is 15 residues long. V shed 0 bases and J shed 6 bases, with 15 bases lying between them. Per germline, CDR1 SGHRS and CDR2 YFSETQ. Written as DNA, the CDR3 is TGCGCCAGCAGCTTGGTGTTTGTGGGAGAACAGACCCAGTACTTC. It yields the protein CASSLVFVGEQTQYF.

This clonotype has ten or more counts. V usage is TRBV12-3 or TRBV12-4 and J usage is TRBJ1-2, with 7 bases identical to TRBD1. After removal of 8 bases from V and 8 bases from J, the junction contained 11 bases not matched to a gene. This CDR3 contains 13 residues. The CDR3 DNA reads TGTGCCAGCTGCCCCGGGACAGTCGGCGGCTACACCTTC. It codes for CASCPGTVGGYTF.

The V and J genes are TRBV6-2 or TRBV6-3 and TRBJ2-7; 8 nucleotides line up with TRBD1. CDR1 and CDR2 from the germline V gene are MNHEY and SVGEGT. Germline trimming cut 4 bases from V and 2 bases from J; bases unmatched to any gene: 16. The CDR3 has 18 amino acids. The CDR3 protein is CASSLGRTGSQPTYEQYF. The CDR3 coding sequence is TGTGCCAGCAGTTTGGGCAGGACAGGGAGCCAACCCACCTACGAGCAGTACTTC.

The chain uses TRBV20-1 and TRBJ2-7; 10 nucleotides align to TRBD1. Germline V gene data show CDR1 as DFQATT and CDR2 as SNEGSKA (reference sequence). V gave up 5 bases and J gave up 6 bases; unmatched junction bases: 10. The CDR3 runs to 14 residues. The CDR3 sequence is CSAGGGTGAVEQYF. CDR3 DNA sequence: TGCAGTGCTGGAGGAGGGACAGGGGCGGTCGAGCAGTACTTC.

The genes are TRBV11-2 and TRBJ2-2, with 10 bases that match TRBD2. CDR1 and CDR2 (germline): SGHAT, FQNNGV. The CDR3 spans 15 residues. The junction had 5 bases not matched to a gene; V was cut back by 5 bases and J by 5 bases. CDR3 in DNA: TGTGCCAGCAGCGCCCTAGCGGGAGTAACCGGGGAGCTGTTTTTT. Translation gives CASSALAGVTGELFF.

The rearrangement joins TRBV7-8 to TRBJ2-7; 13 bases fit TRBD2. With 1 base clipped from V and 4 bases from J, the junction kept 4 bases outside the gene matches. The CDR3 covers 16 residues. CDR1 and CDR2 from the germline V gene are SGHVS and FQNEAQ. In DNA, the CDR3 is TGTGCCAGCAGCTTAGGGGGACTAGCGGGACGATACGAGCAGTACTTC. Amino acid sequence: CASSLGGLAGRYEQYF.

This chain links TRBV6-2 or TRBV6-3 with TRBJ2-7; weak D call: TRBD2 (5 bases). The length of the CDR3 is 14 residues. Germline CDR1 is MNHEY and CDR2 is SVGEGT. V dropped 2 bases and J dropped 3 bases, with 11 bases sitting between them. The CDR3 nucleotides are TGTGCCAGCAGTTACCCGAGCGGAGTCTACGAGCAGTACTTC. Residues: CASSYPSGVYEQYF.

This clonotype showed up many times. The rearrangement uses TRBV4-1 and TRBJ1-2, with 10 bases that match TRBD1. V lost 2 bases, J lost 2 bases, and 14 bases stayed unmatched. The CDR3 extends over 19 amino acids. Germline CDR1 and CDR2: MGHRA and YSYEKL. The CDR3 loop is CASSQPRTPSDRGNYGYTF. The CDR3 DNA follows: TGCGCCAGCAGCCAACCAAGGACCCCTTCGGACAGGGGGAACTATGGCTACACCTTC.

The chain has TRBV7-3 and TRBJ2-7; 11 bases are a match to TRBD2. The V gene's germline CDR1 is SGHTA and CDR2 FQGTGA. The CDR3 totals 15 residues. V shed 1 base and J 2 bases; nucleotides not matched to a gene: 1. The CDR3 sequence is CASSLRLAGPYEQYF. DNA of the CDR3: TGTGCCAGCAGCTTAAGACTAGCGGGACCCTACGAGCAGTACTTC.

The chain links TRBV3-1 to TRBJ2-6; TRBD2 matches at 7 bases. The germline CDR1 and CDR2 sequences are LGHDT and YNNKEL (reference sequence). V lost 4 bases and J lost 0; bases outside the gene matches: 6. The CDR3 loop spans 17 amino acids. The CDR3: CASSRLAGPSGANVLTF. CDR3 nucleotide sequence: TGTGCCAGCAGCCGATTAGCGGGCCCCTCTGGGGCCAACGTCCTGACTTTC.

This clonotype was observed once. The chain recombines TRBV6-2 or TRBV6-3 with TRBJ2-7; TRBD1 is a possible D gene (5 bases). Germline assignment: CDR1 MNHEY and CDR2 SVGEGT. Trimming removed 5 bases from V and 6 bases from J, with 8 bases in between. The CDR3 spans 11 residues. The CDR3 is CASSRQIEQYF. The CDR3 DNA sequence: TGTGCCAGCAGTCGACAGATCGAGCAGTACTTC.

This clonotype has at least ten counts. V and J are TRBV4-2 and TRBJ2-2, with a tentative D call TRBD2 (6 bases). Between the trimmed V and J ends, which lost 1 base and 4 bases, there was a span of 10 bases. Looked up from germline, CDR1 is LGHNA and CDR2 is YNFKEQ. This CDR3 contains 15 residues. CDR3 protein: CASSQGSGGTGELFF. The CDR3 region has the DNA TGTGCCAGCAGCCAAGGGTCCGGGGGCACCGGGGAGCTGTTTTTT.

The genes are TRBV12-3 or TRBV12-4 and TRBJ1-6, with TRBD1 matching over 7 bases. The V segment lost 6 bases and the J segment 5 bases; nucleotides outside the gene matches: 7. CDR3 length: 15 amino acids. In DNA, the CDR3 is TGTGCCAGCAGCCAAGGGGGCGGAAATAATTCACCCCTCCACTTT. It translates to CASSQGGGNNSPLHF.

This clonotype was detected many times. The chain recombines TRBV25-1 with TRBJ2-5; no clear D. From germline, CDR1 is MGHDK and CDR2 SYGVNS. The ends were cut back, 1 base at V and 2 bases at J, with 8 bases in the middle. The length of the CDR3 is 14 residues. The chain's CDR3 is CASSEFREQETQYF. The CDR3 DNA sequence: TGTGCCAGCAGTGAATTCAGAGAACAAGAGACCCAGTACTTC.

This rearrangement joins TRBV6-1 to TRBJ2-7, with a possible D match to TRBD2 (5 bases). V was shortened by 6 bases and J by 3 bases, with 21 bases between the two germline ends. Germline lookup yields CDR1 MNHNS and CDR2 SASEGT. This CDR3 spans 16 amino acids. This CDR3 reads CASRPTEAEDHYEQYF. CDR3 sequence (DNA): TGTGCCAGCAGACCGACCGAAGCGGAAGACCACTACGAGCAGTACTTC.

This clonotype was seen at least ten times. V usage is TRBV24-1 and J usage is TRBJ1-1; tentative D call: TRBD1 (6 bases). Per the germline V gene, CDR1 is KGHDR and CDR2 is SFDVKD. Trimming shortened V by 10 bases and J by 5 bases, and 10 bases separated the two germline ends. The CDR3 covers 11 residues. CDR3 loop: CATGRGTEAFF. CDR3 nucleotide sequence: TGTGCCACAGGTAGGGGGACTGAAGCTTTCTTT.